The clone carrying this TCR beta chain came up a few times. Germline CDR1 is MGHRA and CDR2 is YSYEKL. V gave up 2 bases and J gave up 5 bases; unmatched junction bases: 12. This CDR3 comprises 17 residues. The data were obtained in a study of T cells after yellow fever vaccination. TCRdb passed the 5' RACE reads through MiXCR, listing each CDR3 protein once. The table has 300,000 to 400,000 distinct CDR3 sequences, 8.7% seen once. The gene calls are TRBV4-1 and TRBJ2-5; 9 bases align to TRBD2. This clonotype originated in a man aged 18 to 30 who received the YFV17D yellow fever vaccine. This specimen was PBMCs, taken on the day of the first yellow fever vaccination. CDR3 nucleotide sequence: TGCGCCAGCAGCCAATTCTACGTAGCGGGGGCTCGGGAGACCCAGTACTTC. It specifies CASSQFYVAGARETQYF.